This T cell receptor beta chain was observed in a study of Tregs in tolerant kidney transplant recipients. The V and J ends lost 3 bases and 8 bases, in that order; junction bases with no gene match: 7. CDR3 length: 15 residues. Germline V CDR1 and CDR2: SGHTA, FQGNSA. Produced via immunoSEQ multiplex PCR; TCRdb's table is partial and in-frame only. The table includes around 98,000 clones, roughly 93% detected once. This clonotype was obtained from a human donor who received a combined kidney and bone marrow transplant. The starting material was CD4+ T cells from blood, obtained before the transplant. The chain combines TRBV7-2 with TRBJ2-1; 10 bases align to TRBD2. The CDR3 coding sequence is TGTGCCAGCAGCTTTAGCGGGGGGCTGGTCTATGAGCAGTTCTTC. It yields the protein CASSFSGGLVYEQFF. Using reference TRBV7-2 and TRBJ2-1 for the parts outside the CDR3, the full variable domain is GAGVSQSPSNKVTEKGKDVELRCDPISGHTALYWYRQSLGQGLEFLIYFQGNSAPDKSGLPSDRFSAERTGGSVSTLTIQRTQQEDSAVYLCASSFSGGLVYEQFFGPGTRLTVL.